These 9 T cell receptor beta chains share one sample of origin, sequenced in a study of T-cell reconstitution after alpha-beta-depleted transplantation in children. Unique molecular identifiers featured in how the TCRbeta library was prepared. A single record per CDR3 protein comes from TCRdb applying MiXCR to the PCR reads. The sample includes about 640,000 distinct CDR3 sequences, 10% to 15% seen only once; the top ten take 2% to 2.5%. This specimen was PBMCs, mostly from graft donor cells, taken 360 days after TCRalphabeta/CD19-depleted stem cell transplant. The receptors were sampled from a male patient younger than 18 who had a stem cell transplant for acute myeloid leukemia, so the T cells may come from the graft donor.

This clonotype was seen a handful of times. V and J are TRBV6-5 and TRBJ1-4; TRBD1 is a possible D gene (5 bases). Trimming removed 3 bases at V and 4 bases at J, with 12 bases between. This CDR3 region has 15 residues. CDR1 and CDR2 (germline): MNHEY, SVGAGI. The CDR3 nucleotides are TGTGCCAGCAGTTATTTCGGGGACCATAATGAAAAACTGTTTTTT. Protein product: CASSYFGDHNEKLFF.

The chain links TRBV28 to TRBJ2-7; D uncertain. Germline V lookup: CDR1 MDHEN, CDR2 SYDVKM. CDR3 length: 14 amino acids. The V gene lost 6 bases and the J gene lost 2 bases, with 14 bases spanning the gap. The CDR3 region is CASRAIVLTYEQYF. The CDR3 coding sequence is TGTGCCAGCAGGGCGATCGTCCTTACCTACGAGCAGTACTTC.

This clonotype was detected ten times or more. This rearrangement joins TRBV29-1 to TRBJ2-5; D not resolved. This CDR3 has 10 residues. Trimming removed 6 bases from V and 2 bases from J, with 4 bases in between. Germline CDR1 and CDR2: SQVTM and ANQGSEA. The CDR3 loop is CSVFQETQYF. Written as DNA, the CDR3 is TGCAGCGTGTTTCAAGAGACCCAGTACTTC.

The chain links TRBV9 to TRBJ2-7; D tentatively reads TRBD1 or TRBD2 (5 bases each). V shed 0 bases and J shed 2 bases, with 9 bases lying between them. The CDR3 consists of 14 residues. Per germline, CDR1 SGDLS and CDR2 YYNGEE. CDR3 coding DNA: TGTGCCAGCAGCGTAGCGTGGGGGACCTACGAGCAGTACTTC. Translating it yields CASSVAWGTYEQYF.

This clonotype was detected many times. This chain uses TRBV29-1 with TRBJ2-7; 7 bases align to TRBD2. Per germline, CDR1 SQVTM and CDR2 ANQGSEA. The CDR3 runs 13 residues. V shed 6 bases and J 2 bases; nucleotides not matched to a gene: 7. Written as DNA, the CDR3 is TGCAGCGTCCCCGGACTAGGGCCCTACGAGCAGTACTTC. Protein: CSVPGLGPYEQYF.

This clonotype was seen ten or more times. The CDR3 nucleotides are TGCGCCAGCAGCTTGGGTAACGCGGGAGGTTACAATGAGCAGTTCTTC. Its translation is CASSLGNAGGYNEQFF. The chain recombines TRBV5-1 with TRBJ2-1; 8 bases are shared with TRBD2. The CDR3 is 16 residues long. With 0 bases clipped from V and 4 bases from J, the junction kept 6 bases outside the gene matches. Germline lookup yields CDR1 SGHRS and CDR2 YFSETQ.

This chain links TRBV30 with TRBJ1-1; no firm D call. V was clipped by 8 bases and J by 9 bases, with 13 bases between them. Germline V gene sequence: CDR1 GTSNPN, CDR2 SVGIG (reference sequence). The CDR3 covers 10 residues. CDR3 amino acids: CAVGLTQAFF. The CDR3 region has the DNA TGTGCCGTCGGACTGACTCAAGCTTTCTTT.

The J gene is TRBJ2-1, the V gene TRBV6-4; possibly TRBD1 for D (6 bases). Germline V gene data show CDR1 as MRHNA and CDR2 as SNTAGT. The CDR3 extends over 18 amino acids. Trimming left V 2 bases short and J 4 bases short, with 21 bases between. This CDR3 reads CASSDRPIGGFNYNEQFF. As DNA, the CDR3 is TGTGCCAGCAGTGACCGGCCCATAGGGGGTTTCAATTACAATGAGCAGTTCTTC.

The table lists this clonotype with a few counts. V gene TRBV20-1 combines with J gene TRBJ2-1; 7 bases are a match to TRBD2. V lost 5 bases, J lost 9 bases, and 7 bases stayed unmatched. The CDR3 totals 12 residues. Germline-derived CDR1 and CDR2 are DFQATT and SNEGSKA (reference sequence). CDR3 in amino acids: CSAGTGGTEQFF. CDR3 nucleotide sequence: TGCAGTGCTGGGACCGGGGGGACTGAGCAGTTCTTC.